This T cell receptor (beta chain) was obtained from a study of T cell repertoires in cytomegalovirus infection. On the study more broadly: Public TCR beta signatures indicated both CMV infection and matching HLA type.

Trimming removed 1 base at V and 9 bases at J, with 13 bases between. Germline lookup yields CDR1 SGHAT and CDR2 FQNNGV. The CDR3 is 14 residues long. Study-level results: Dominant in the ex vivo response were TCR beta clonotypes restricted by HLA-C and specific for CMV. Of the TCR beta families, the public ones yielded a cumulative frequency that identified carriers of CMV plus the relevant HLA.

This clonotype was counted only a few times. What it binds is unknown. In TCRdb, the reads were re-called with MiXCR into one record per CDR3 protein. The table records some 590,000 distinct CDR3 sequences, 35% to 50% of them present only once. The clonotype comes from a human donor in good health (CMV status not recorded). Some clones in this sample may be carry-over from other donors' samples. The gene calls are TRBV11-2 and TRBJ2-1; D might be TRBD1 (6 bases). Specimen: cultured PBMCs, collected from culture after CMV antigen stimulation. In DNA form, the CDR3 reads TGTGCCAGCAGCTTAGGCCAGGGGCACGGTGAGCAGTTCTTC. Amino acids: CASSLGQGHGEQFF.